This T cell receptor beta chain was captured by sequencing in a study of blood T cell repertoires in COVID-19. Germline CDR1 is SGHNT and CDR2 is YYREEE (reference sequence). With 4 bases clipped from V and 4 bases from J, the junction kept 9 bases outside the gene matches. The CDR3 loop spans 16 amino acids. Data came from immunoSEQ multiplex PCR; TCRdb stores just in-frame clones and leaves some out. Among around 330,000 clones listed, approximately 88% were seen once. This clone was seen just once. The sample taken for sequencing was PBMCs or T cells enriched from blood (not recorded which). The clonotype comes from a young woman who had recovered from COVID-19. The V call is TRBV5-4, the J call TRBJ2-5, with 11 bases fitting TRBD2. The CDR3 nucleotides read TGTGCCAGCAGCGCCTCACTAGCGGGAGTACGAGAGACCCAGTACTTC. It is translated as CASSASLAGVRETQYF.